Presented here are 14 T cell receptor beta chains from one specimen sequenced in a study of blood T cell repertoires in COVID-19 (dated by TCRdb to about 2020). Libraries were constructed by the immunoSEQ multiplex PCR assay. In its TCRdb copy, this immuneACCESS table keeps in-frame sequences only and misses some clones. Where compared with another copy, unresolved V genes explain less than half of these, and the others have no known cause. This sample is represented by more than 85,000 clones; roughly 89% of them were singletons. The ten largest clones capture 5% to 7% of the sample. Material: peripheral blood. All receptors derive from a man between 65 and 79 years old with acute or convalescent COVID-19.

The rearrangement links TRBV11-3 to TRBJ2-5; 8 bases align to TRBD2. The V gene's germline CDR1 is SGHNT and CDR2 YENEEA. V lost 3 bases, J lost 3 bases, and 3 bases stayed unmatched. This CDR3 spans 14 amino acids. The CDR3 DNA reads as TGTGCCAGCAGCTTCGGGACTAGGGAAGAGACCCAGTACTTC. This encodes CASSFGTREETQYF.

Here the CDR3 DNA reads TGCAGCGTTTCCTCGGGGGAAGAGACCCAGTACTTC. Translated, it gives CSVSSGEETQYF. V gene TRBV29-1 combines with J gene TRBJ2-5, with D possibly matching TRBD2 (6 bases). The CDR3 has 12 amino acids. Between the trimmed V and J ends, which lost 5 bases and 3 bases, there was a span of 10 bases. CDR1 is SQVTM and CDR2 is ANQGSEA in the germline V gene.

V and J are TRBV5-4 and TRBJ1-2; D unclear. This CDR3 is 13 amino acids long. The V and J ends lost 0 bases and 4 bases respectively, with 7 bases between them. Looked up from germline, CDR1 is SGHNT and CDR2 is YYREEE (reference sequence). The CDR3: CASSLVTVYGYTF. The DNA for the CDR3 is TGTGCCAGCAGCTTGGTTACGGTCTATGGCTACACCTTC.

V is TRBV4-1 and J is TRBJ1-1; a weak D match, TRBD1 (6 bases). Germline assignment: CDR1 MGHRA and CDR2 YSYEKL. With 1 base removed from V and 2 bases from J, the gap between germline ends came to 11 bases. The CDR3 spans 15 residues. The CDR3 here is CASSQGTAINTEAFF. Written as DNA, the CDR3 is TGCGCCAGCAGCCAAGGGACAGCTATTAACACTGAAGCTTTCTTT.

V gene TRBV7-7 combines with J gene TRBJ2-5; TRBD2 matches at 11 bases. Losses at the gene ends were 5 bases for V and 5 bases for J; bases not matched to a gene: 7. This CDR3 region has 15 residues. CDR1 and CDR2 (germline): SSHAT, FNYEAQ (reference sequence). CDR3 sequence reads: CASSPLAGGGETQYF. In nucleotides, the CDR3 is TGTGCCAGCAGCCCGTTAGCGGGAGGGGGTGAGACCCAGTACTTC.

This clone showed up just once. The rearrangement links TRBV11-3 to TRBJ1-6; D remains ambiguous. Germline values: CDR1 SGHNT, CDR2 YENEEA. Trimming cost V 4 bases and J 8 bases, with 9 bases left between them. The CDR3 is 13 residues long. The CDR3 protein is CASSSTWDSPLHF. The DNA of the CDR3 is TGTGCCAGCAGCTCGACATGGGATTCACCCCTCCACTTT.

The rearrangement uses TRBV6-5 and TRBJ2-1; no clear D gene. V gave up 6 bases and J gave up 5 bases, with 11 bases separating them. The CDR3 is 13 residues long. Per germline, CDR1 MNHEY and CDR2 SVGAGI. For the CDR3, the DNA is TGTGCCAGCAGACCCCTAAACCACAATGAGCAGTTCTTC. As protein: CASRPLNHNEQFF.

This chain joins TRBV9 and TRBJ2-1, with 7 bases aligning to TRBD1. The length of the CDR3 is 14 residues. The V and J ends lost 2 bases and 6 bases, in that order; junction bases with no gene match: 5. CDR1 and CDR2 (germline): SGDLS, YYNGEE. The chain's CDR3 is CASSVGQASNEQFF. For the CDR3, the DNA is TGTGCCAGCAGCGTCGGACAGGCCAGCAATGAGCAGTTCTTC.

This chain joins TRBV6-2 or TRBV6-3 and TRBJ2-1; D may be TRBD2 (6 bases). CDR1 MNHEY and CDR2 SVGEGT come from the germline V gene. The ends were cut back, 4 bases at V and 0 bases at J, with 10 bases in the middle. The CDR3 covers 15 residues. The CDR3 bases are TGTGCCAGCAGTTCCATTAGCGGCTCCTACAATGAGCAGTTCTTC. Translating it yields CASSSISGSYNEQFF.

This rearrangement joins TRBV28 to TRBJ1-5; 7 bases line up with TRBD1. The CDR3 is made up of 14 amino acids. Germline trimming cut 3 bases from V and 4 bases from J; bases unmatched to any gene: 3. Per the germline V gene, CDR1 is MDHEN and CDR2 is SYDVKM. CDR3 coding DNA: TGTGCCAGCAGTTTCCGACAGGGAAATCAGCCCCAGCATTTT. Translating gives CASSFRQGNQPQHF.

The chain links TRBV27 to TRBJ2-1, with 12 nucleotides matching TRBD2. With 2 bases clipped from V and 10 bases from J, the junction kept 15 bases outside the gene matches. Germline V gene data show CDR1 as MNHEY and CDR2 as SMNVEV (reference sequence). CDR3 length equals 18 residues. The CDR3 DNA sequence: TGTGCCAGCAGTTTAAGTGTGGGTTCTAGCGGGAGGGCCAAGGAGCAGTTCTTC. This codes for CASSLSVGSSGRAKEQFF.

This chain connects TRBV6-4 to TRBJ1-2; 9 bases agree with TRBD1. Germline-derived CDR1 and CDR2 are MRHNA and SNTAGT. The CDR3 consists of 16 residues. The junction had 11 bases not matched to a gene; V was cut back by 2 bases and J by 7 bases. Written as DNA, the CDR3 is TGTGCCAGCAGTGACGCGCTCGACTGGACAGGGGCTGGCTACACCTTC. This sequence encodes CASSDALDWTGAGYTF.

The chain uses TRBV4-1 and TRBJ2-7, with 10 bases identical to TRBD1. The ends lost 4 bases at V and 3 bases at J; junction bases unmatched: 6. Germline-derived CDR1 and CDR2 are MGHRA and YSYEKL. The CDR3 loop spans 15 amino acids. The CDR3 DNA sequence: TGCGCCAGCAGCCCTGGACAGGGGGGCATCTACGAGCAGTACTTC. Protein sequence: CASSPGQGGIYEQYF.

CDR3 bases: TGTGCCAGCAGCGTGTACGGGAATAGGTATGGCTACACCTTC. Protein product: CASSVYGNRYGYTF. This chain connects TRBV5-4 to TRBJ1-2; D is unclear. Trimming left V 4 bases short and J 5 bases short, with 15 bases between. The CDR3 contains 14 residues. Looked up from germline, CDR1 is SGHNT and CDR2 is YYREEE (reference sequence).